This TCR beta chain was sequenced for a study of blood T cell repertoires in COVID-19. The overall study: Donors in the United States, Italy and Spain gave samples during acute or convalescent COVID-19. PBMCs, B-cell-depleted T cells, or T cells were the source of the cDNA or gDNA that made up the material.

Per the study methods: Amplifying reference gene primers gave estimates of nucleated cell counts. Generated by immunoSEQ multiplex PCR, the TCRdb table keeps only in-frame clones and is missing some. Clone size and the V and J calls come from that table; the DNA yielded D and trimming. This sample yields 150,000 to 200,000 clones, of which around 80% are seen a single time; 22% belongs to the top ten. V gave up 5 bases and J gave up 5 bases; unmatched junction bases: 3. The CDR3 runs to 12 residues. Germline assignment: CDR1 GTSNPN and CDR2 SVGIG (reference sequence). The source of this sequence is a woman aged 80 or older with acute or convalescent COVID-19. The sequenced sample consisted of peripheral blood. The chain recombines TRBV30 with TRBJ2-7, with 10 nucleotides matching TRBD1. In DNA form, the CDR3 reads TGTGCCTGGGGGGACAGGGGACACGAGCAGTACTTC. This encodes CAWGDRGHEQYF.